This TCR beta chain was sequenced for a study of blood T cells in healthy people across ages. Regarding the study as a whole: The recorded TCR beta diversity per million T cells decreased in a roughly linear manner with age. The study lacked donor CMV status, which possibly confounded expanded clonotype changes.

With a J-beta primer mix and a sample-barcoded 5' primer, a second PCR ran about 6 to 11 cycles. Sequencing recovered at least 2.5 million CDR3-containing paired-end reads from each sample. One entry per CDR3 protein results from TCRdb running MiXCR on the 5' RACE reads. Among around 1.5 million distinct CDR3 sequences, almost 35% were seen once, and the ten largest hold 10% to 12%. This clonotype showed up just a few times. Antigen: not known. V shed 6 bases and J shed 1 base, with 28 bases lying between them. Germline V CDR1 and CDR2: SGHAT, FQNNGV. This CDR3 region has 20 residues. Sequenced material: blood. The clonotype originates from a woman aged 25 to 39 in good health. The chain couples TRBV11-2 to TRBJ2-1; TRBD2 might be the D (6 bases). CDR3 sequence: CASSPAWDSRPGSSYNEQFF. CDR3 in DNA: TGTGCCAGCAGTCCAGCCTGGGACTCCCGGCCGGGGTCGTCCTACAATGAGCAGTTCTTC.